The source of this T cell receptor beta chain is a study of shared clonotypes between healthy human individuals (dated by TCRdb to about 2020). As for the study more broadly: A couple of women and three men aged 18 to 49 years were included in the cohort. For each donor, CD4 naive and CD4 memory were each given three plates, CD8 naive was given two plates, and CD8 memory was given one plate. Blood TCR repertoires of several healthy adults were deeply sequenced to estimate repertoire size and the extent of clonotype sharing between individuals. Different laboratories and diverse techniques were used to prepare libraries and sequence TCR repertoires, to increase sequencing depth and limit assay-specific biases. Each donor's leukapheresis produced roughly between about 0.8 and 8.9 billion PBMCs. What the authors observed across the whole study: Estimated clonotype richness was generally larger for naive than for memory subsets. Because the study included only a small number of donors, the genetic and exposure-history diversity represented was limited. Even with the large sequencing depth, rarefaction of the sorted-subset datasets indicated that sequencing was incomplete. Pairwise subsampling led to the expectation that sequencing depth would affect the degree of clonotype sharing among donors. Sampling was restricted to blood, and TCR repertoires in tissue are likely to differ from TCR repertoires in blood. Sharing across a few donors was observed for 5% to 6.5% of naive CD4, 3.5% of naive CD8, about 2.3% of memory CD4, and about 0.4% of memory CD8 clonotypes. Higher generation probabilities were observed for clonotypes shared by all four sorted-subset donors than for non-shared clonotypes.

Of note for this clone: It has no known antigen specificity. No clone much larger than this one lies a single base away; base qualities are absent.

TCR CDR3 regions were amplified from genomic DNA by multiplex PCR using the deep immunoSEQ assay. Extracted genomic DNA from each cell subset was distributed evenly across all wells of several immunoSEQ 96-well plates, and each plate was treated as a replicate. For sorted subsets, around 0.2 ug genomic DNA, equal to 30,000 to 35,000 T cell genomes, was loaded into each replicate PCR. Purified libraries were quantified with a Qubit 3.0 fluorometer, sized on a Bioanalyzer 2100, and re-quantified with the KAPA Library Quantification kit. A separate single-read 150-cycle Illumina NextSeq 550 flow cell was used to sequence each immunoSEQ 96-well plate. Per the authors' processing: The immunoSEQ output contained only junctional sequences without quality scores, so filtering could not match that applied to full-length reads. To assign V/J genes and CDR3, sequences were annotated against IMGT germline references using PyIR, a Python wrapper for IgBLAST v1.9. Reads were removed for weak V/J assignments (E-value above 1e-6), missing CDR3, stop codons, out-of-frame junctions, or ambiguous translated residues. V3J clonotypes were defined as sequences sharing the same inferred V gene, J gene, and CDR3 amino acid sequence. Percentage overlap between repertoires was computed as shared unique clonotypes divided by the size of the smaller repertoire. Repertoire richness was assessed with RTK rarefaction, the Chao1 estimator, and Recon v2.1 estimates of unobserved clonotypes. For all TCRbeta clonotypes obtained by the gDNA method from a few donors, generation probabilities were computed with OLGA. Drawn from immuneACCESS, this table holds only the in-frame rearrangements with V and J called that TCRdb kept. Clones are partly lost; checked studies trace under half to an unresolved V gene and leave the rest unexplained. V, J and clone size are taken as reported in that table, and D and trimming were inferred from the DNA itself. Across this sample there are about 2 million clones, with 90% to 95% seen only once. The ten largest clones take up about 0.13% of the sample.

The donors were healthy, HIV-negative adults who had no recently reported acute infections or vaccinations. Every donor was a Caucasian adult residing in Nashville, Tennessee, USA. Magnetic negative selection was used to enrich CD4+ T cells, after which naive cells were positively selected on CD45RA and the negative fraction became the memory subset. After blood collection by leukapheresis, PBMCs were isolated using Ficoll-Histopaque density gradient centrifugation and then cryopreserved in the vapor phase of liquid nitrogen. Analytical flow cytometry was used to check the purity and quantity of every magnetically sorted T cell population. Genomic DNA was isolated from each sorted fraction and quantified by UV absorbance on a Nanodrop 2000c. The CDR3 contains 13 residues, cysteine and phenylalanine counted. This entry keeps only the CDR3 DNA: 39 bases, framed from base 1. The germline V gene encodes CDR1 SGHVS and CDR2 FQNEAQ. V is reduced by 6 bases and J by 4 bases, leaving a spacing of 12 bases between them.

Rearrangement joined TRBV7-8 to TRBJ1-1, with the D gene call left open. The specimen sequenced was naive CD4+ T cells sorted from blood. This specimen's cell subset or site label, per the study, means: CD45RA+ positively selected. The clonotype was recovered from a man between 18 and 35 years old in good health. The DNA sequence is TGTGCCAGCAGTTTTACCGAGGGCACTGAAGCTTTCTTT. It translates to CASSFTEGTEAFF. With all but the CDR3 taken from the reference TRBV7-8 and TRBJ1-1 genes, the full variable domain is: GAGVSQSPRYKVAKRGQDVALRCDPISGHVSLFWYQQALGQGPEFLTYFQNEAQLDKSGLPSDRFFAERPEGSVSTLKIQRTQQEDSAVYLCASSFTEGTEAFFGQGTRLTVV.